The next 22 T cell receptor beta chains were all read from a single sample in a study of cytomegalovirus exposure and HLA in healthy donors. PCR involved 60 Vbeta and 13 Jbeta primers. The repertoire was sequenced with immunoSEQ multiplex PCR; TCRdb's copy has only in-frame clones and lacks some. The table lists about 60,000 clones, around 73% of them singletons. Input material: PBMCs. The receptors derive from a man aged 50-60 years in good health and CMV-seronegative.

The chain employs TRBV4-2 and TRBJ1-4; TRBD1 aligns across 9 bases. The CDR3 totals 15 residues. V shed 0 bases and J 8 bases; nucleotides not matched to a gene: 4. From germline, CDR1 is LGHNA and CDR2 YNFKEQ. CDR3 nucleotide sequence: TGTGCCAGCAGCCAAGATCTGGGACAGGGAGAAAAACTGTTTTTT. It translates to CASSQDLGQGEKLFF.

The V and J genes are TRBV7-6 and TRBJ2-5; possibly TRBD1 for D (6 bases). The CDR3 sequence is 15 residues long. Germline V lookup: CDR1 SGHVS, CDR2 FNYEAQ. Trimming took 3 bases from V and 1 from J, leaving 12 bases between them. CDR3 nucleotide sequence: TGTGCCAGCAGCTTCACCCGGACAGCCCAAGAGACCCAGTACTTC. It encodes CASSFTRTAQETQYF. The variable domain in full, completed from reference TRBV7-6 and TRBJ2-5, reads GAGVSQSPRYKVTKRGQDVALRCDPISGHVSLYWYRQALGQGPEFLTYFNYEAQQDKSGLPNDRFSAERPEGSISTLTIQRTEQRDSAMYRCASSFTRTAQETQYFGPGTRLLVL.

The V and J genes are TRBV19 and TRBJ2-4; 8 nucleotides match TRBD2. The CDR3 totals 16 residues. V shed 9 bases and J 0 bases; nucleotides not matched to a gene: 10. From germline, CDR1 is LNHDA and CDR2 SQIVND (reference sequence). This chain's CDR3 is CASTAREAIAKNIQYF. In DNA, the CDR3 is TGTGCCAGCACCGCGCGGGAGGCCATAGCCAAAAACATTCAGTACTTC. Supplemented by reference TRBV19 and TRBJ2-4, the full variable domain reads DGGITQSPKYLFRKEGQNVTLSCEQNLNHDAMYWYRQDPGQGLRLIYYSQIVNDFQKGDIAEGYSVSREKKESFPLTVTSAQKNPTAFYLCASTAREAIAKNIQYFGAGTRLSVL.

CDR3 sequence: CASSLKAGGANTGELFF. CDR3 coding DNA: TGTGCCAGCAGTTTAAAAGCGGGGGGAGCGAACACCGGGGAGCTGTTTTTT. V gene TRBV27 combines with J gene TRBJ2-2, with 9 positions matching TRBD2. Looked up from germline, CDR1 is MNHEY and CDR2 is SMNVEV (reference sequence). The CDR3 contains 17 residues. V was pared by 2 bases and J by 0 bases, with 4 bases of the junction left unmatched.

The chain carries TRBV9 and TRBJ1-2, with D uncertain. The CDR3 runs 13 residues. CDR1 SGDLS and CDR2 YYNGEE come from the germline V gene. V was trimmed by 4 bases and J by 6 bases, leaving 13 bases between them. The CDR3 region is CASSTPRYDGYTF. The CDR3 DNA is TGTGCCAGCAGCACCCCCCGCTATGATGGCTACACCTTC.

The chain carries TRBV2 and TRBJ2-3; 13 bases fit TRBD2. The CDR3 totals 13 residues. The V segment lost 11 bases and the J segment 3 bases; nucleotides outside the gene matches: 2. Looked up from germline, CDR1 is SNHLY and CDR2 is FYNNEI. DNA of the CDR3: TGTGCCGGGGGACTAGCGGGGACAGATACGCAGTATTTT. It codes for CAGGLAGTDTQYF.

The chain carries TRBV7-9 and TRBJ2-7; D is possibly TRBD1 (5 bases). This CDR3 contains 15 residues. V was pared by 1 base and J by 7 bases, with 17 bases between. From germline, CDR1 is SEHNR and CDR2 FQNEAQ (reference sequence). For the CDR3, the DNA is TGTGCCAGCAGCTTAGGTACAGGACCCCACAGGGAGCAGTACTTC. Translating gives CASSLGTGPHREQYF. Full variable domain (rest looked up from reference TRBV7-9 and TRBJ2-7): DTGVSQNPRHKITKRGQNVTFRCDPISEHNRLYWYRQTLGQGPEFLTYFQNEAQLEKSRLLSDRFSAERPKGSFSTLEIQRTEQGDSAMYLCASSLGTGPHREQYFGPGTRLTVT.

The chain recombines TRBV7-9 with TRBJ1-2; D may be TRBD1 (5 bases). Germline values: CDR1 SEHNR, CDR2 FQNEAQ (reference sequence). The CDR3 runs 13 residues. Trimming cost V 4 bases and J 8 bases, with 14 bases left between them. This chain's CDR3 is CASSSEVGGGYTF. The CDR3 nucleotides read TGTGCCAGCAGCTCCGAGGTGGGGGGAGGCTACACCTTC. The variable domain in full, completed from reference TRBV7-9 and TRBJ1-2, reads DTGVSQNPRHKITKRGQNVTFRCDPISEHNRLYWYRQTLGQGPEFLTYFQNEAQLEKSRLLSDRFSAERPKGSFSTLEIQRTEQGDSAMYLCASSSEVGGGYTFGSGTRLTVV.

V usage is TRBV4-2 and J usage is TRBJ2-6; D is perhaps TRBD1 (5 bases). From germline, CDR1 is LGHNA and CDR2 YNFKEQ. Trimming stripped 0 bases from V and 0 bases from J, with 6 bases between. The CDR3 spans 16 residues. This chain's CDR3 is CASSQEDNSGANVLTF. DNA for the CDR3: TGTGCCAGCAGCCAAGAGGACAACTCTGGGGCCAACGTCCTGACTTTC.

This rearrangement joins TRBV6-6 to TRBJ2-7; 13 bases match TRBD2. The V gene's germline CDR1 is MNHNY and CDR2 SVGAGI (reference sequence). The CDR3 runs to 15 residues. With 0 bases clipped from V and 6 bases from J, the junction kept 2 bases outside the gene matches. CDR3 in amino acids: CASSYSTSGGLEQYF. The CDR3 DNA reads as TGTGCCAGCAGTTACTCGACTAGCGGGGGGCTCGAGCAGTACTTC.

This chain uses TRBV5-5 with TRBJ1-6; 8 bases map to TRBD1. The CDR3 runs 17 residues. The germline gives CDR1 SGHKS, CDR2 YYEKEE (reference sequence). V trimming: 4 bases; J trimming: 0 bases; junction bases outside the gene matches: 6. CDR3 DNA: TGTGCCAGCAGCCCGCGACAGGGGAGCTCCTATAATTCACCCCTCCACTTT. Amino acid sequence: CASSPRQGSSYNSPLHF.

DNA for the CDR3: TGTGCCAGCAGCCAGGACAGGGCTTCCCAAGAGACCCAGTACTTC. Protein product: CASSQDRASQETQYF. This chain uses TRBV11-1 with TRBJ2-5; 8 nucleotides line up with TRBD1. CDR1 SGHAT and CDR2 FQDESV come from the germline V gene (reference sequence). This CDR3 has 15 amino acids. The V gene end was trimmed by 5 bases and the J gene end by 1 base; junction bases not matched to a gene: 6.

The V and J genes are TRBV5-1 and TRBJ2-5; 9 bases agree with TRBD2. The V gene's germline CDR1 is SGHRS and CDR2 YFSETQ. The CDR3 runs 17 residues. V shed 3 bases and J 0 bases; nucleotides not matched to a gene: 9. The CDR3 reads CASSWEAGGTHQETQYF. CDR3 sequence (DNA): TGCGCCAGCAGCTGGGAGGCGGGGGGGACACACCAAGAGACCCAGTACTTC.

V is TRBV6-1 and J is TRBJ2-5; D possibly corresponds to TRBD1 (5 bases). Germline loops: CDR1 MNHNS, CDR2 SASEGT. Trimming left V 5 bases short and J 5 bases short, with 18 bases between. The CDR3 loop spans 15 amino acids. As DNA, the CDR3 is TGTGCCAGCAGTCCCGCAGGGTGGAAGGGGGAGACCCAGTACTTC. Translation: CASSPAGWKGETQYF.

This clone was found a few times. This sequence joins TRBV5-1 and TRBJ2-3, with a tentative D call TRBD2 (6 bases). This CDR3 has 14 residues. Trimming removed 5 bases at V and 4 bases at J, with 14 bases between. Per germline, CDR1 SGHRS and CDR2 YFSETQ. CDR3 sequence (DNA): TGCGCCAGCAGTTCCGGCGGGATGCCAGATACGCAGTATTTT. Encoded protein: CASSSGGMPDTQYF.

This clone has only one observation. The rearrangement uses TRBV7-2 and TRBJ1-5; TRBD1 agrees at 8 bases. Germline trimming cut 2 bases from V and 7 bases from J; bases unmatched to any gene: 7. Germline CDR1 reads SGHTA; CDR2 reads FQGNSA. The CDR3 has 15 residues. CDR3 residues: CASSLQGARWQPQHF. The CDR3 DNA is TGTGCCAGCAGCTTACAGGGGGCGCGGTGGCAGCCCCAGCATTTT.

This clone has only a few counts. The chain has TRBV11-2 and TRBJ2-7; the match to TRBD1 covers 10 bases. The CDR3 is made up of 13 amino acids. With V trimmed by 4 bases and J by 5 bases, 2 bases remained unmatched. Germline lookup yields CDR1 SGHAT and CDR2 FQNNGV. The CDR3 region is CASSSGTGDEQYF. In DNA form, the CDR3 reads TGTGCCAGCAGCTCCGGGACAGGGGACGAGCAGTACTTC.

The chain couples TRBV19 to TRBJ2-4; D might be TRBD1 (6 bases). Germline CDR1 LNHDA, CDR2 SQIVND (reference sequence). With 6 bases removed from V and 2 bases from J, the gap between germline ends came to 11 bases. The CDR3 is made up of 14 amino acids. This chain's CDR3 is CASRRGGSKNIQYF. As DNA, the CDR3 is TGTGCCAGTAGAAGAGGGGGATCCAAAAACATTCAGTACTTC.

The chain recombines TRBV5-4 with TRBJ2-7; 11 positions agree with TRBD1. Germline lookup yields CDR1 SGHNT and CDR2 YYREEE (reference sequence). The CDR3 is made up of 16 amino acids. Germline trimming cut 3 bases from V and 4 bases from J; bases unmatched to any gene: 9. DNA for the CDR3: TGTGCCAGCAGCTCAACACGGACAGGGGGCATGTACGAGCAGTACTTC. As protein: CASSSTRTGGMYEQYF.

The chain combines TRBV15 with TRBJ2-7; D call uncertain. Germline CDR1 reads LNHNV; CDR2 reads YYDKDF (reference sequence). Deletions cut 0 bases from V and 7 bases from J, with 13 bases between. The CDR3 loop spans 14 amino acids. CDR3 sequence (DNA): TGTGCCACCAGCAGAGATGCCGTGCTTCGGGAGCAGTACTTC. It specifies CATSRDAVLREQYF.

This clone was found once. The junction departs from germline at one end; a sequencing error may be responsible. The chain couples TRBV4-2 to TRBJ1-4, with D possibly TRBD1 on 6 matching bases. CDR3 length equals 12 residues. Looked up from germline, CDR1 is LGHNA and CDR2 is YNFKEQ. The CDR3 DNA reads TGTGCCAGCAGCCAAGAGCCCGGGGGGCTCGCTTTT. Its translation is CASSQEPGGLAF.

This clone has just a few counts. This chain uses TRBV6-4 with TRBJ2-1; weak D call: TRBD1 (6 bases). Per germline, CDR1 MRHNA and CDR2 SNTAGT. V was clipped by 0 bases and J by 1 base, with 10 bases between them. This CDR3 is 16 amino acids long. CDR3 protein: CASSDSAGVSYNEQFF. The CDR3 nucleotides read TGTGCCAGCAGTGACTCCGCAGGGGTATCCTACAATGAGCAGTTCTTC.